This entry is about one T cell receptor beta chain. Its antigen is not known. TCRdb re-derived calls from the reads in MiXCR, one entry per CDR3 protein. The sample lists a few hundred thousand distinct CDR3 sequences, under 45% occurring once. This sample stems from a study of T cell repertoires in cytomegalovirus infection. This CDR3 has 14 amino acids. With 3 bases removed from V and 7 bases from J, the gap between germline ends came to 16 bases. CDR1 is DFQATT and CDR2 is SNEGSKA in the germline V gene (reference sequence). Findings and limits, study-wide: Cumulative frequency of public TCR beta families picked out carriers of CMV plus the relevant HLA.

This receptor was identified in a human donor in good health (CMV status not recorded). Some clones in this sample may be carry-over from other donors' samples. The chain links TRBV20-1 to TRBJ1-5, with a possible D match to TRBD1 (5 bases). Source: cultured PBMCs, taken from culture after CMV antigen stimulation. CDR3 DNA: TGCAGTGCTAGGCAGACAGCAAGGTCCCAGCCCCAGCATTTT. Amino acids: CSARQTARSQPQHF.